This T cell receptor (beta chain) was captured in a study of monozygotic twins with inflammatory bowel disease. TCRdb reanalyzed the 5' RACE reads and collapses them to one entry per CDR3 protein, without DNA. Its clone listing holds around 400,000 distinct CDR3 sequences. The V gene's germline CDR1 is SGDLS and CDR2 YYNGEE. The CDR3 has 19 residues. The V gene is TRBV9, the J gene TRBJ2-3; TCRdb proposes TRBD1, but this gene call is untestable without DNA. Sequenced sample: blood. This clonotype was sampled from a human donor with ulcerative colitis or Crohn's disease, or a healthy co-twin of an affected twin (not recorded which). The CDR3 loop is CASSPSWTGGTSSTDTQYF. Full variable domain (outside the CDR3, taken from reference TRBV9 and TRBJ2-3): DSGVTQTPKHLITATGQRVTLRCSPRSGDLSVYWYQQSLDQGLQFLIQYYNGEERAKGNILERFSAQQFPDLHSELNLSSLELGDSALYFCASSPSWTGGTSSTDTQYFGPGTRLTVL.